One T cell receptor (beta chain) is described in this entry. Its antigen is still unknown. No quality values exist for individual bases; no much larger clone is one base distant. This entry belongs to a study of OX40 agonist ivuxolimab in advanced cancers. Looking at the study overall: Ivuxolimab, which targeted the costimulatory receptor OX40 (CD134), was an agonistic, fully human IgG2 monoclonal antibody. Three dose-escalation patients achieved partial responses, one with hepatocellular carcinoma and two with cutaneous melanoma. Of the roughly 50 dose-escalation patients, hepatocellular carcinoma was present in around 20, melanoma in approximately 15, renal cell carcinoma in 9 and head and neck cancer in 9. The monotherapy dose-escalation portion (N ≈ 52 patients) of the phase I ivuxolimab trial is reported in the paper. Peripheral TCRbeta sequencing was intended to test whether TCR sequence diversity was altered and clonal T-cell expansion was caused by ivuxolimab. Intravenous ivuxolimab was administered to patients every 2 weeks at six dose levels: 0.01, 0.1, 0.3, 1.5, 3 and 10 mg/kg. In the dose-escalation cohort, approximately 80% of patients were male, and the mean age was 60 years with a range of about 20 to 79. Prior anti-PD-1, anti-PD-L1 or anti-CTLA-4 therapy was permitted, and approximately 40% of dose-escalation patients had received checkpoint inhibitors.

For sequencing of the TCRbeta CDR3 region, genomic DNA was extracted from the sorted cells. The immunoSEQ Assay was used for sequencing of TCRbeta CDR3 regions. The clones in this table, taken by TCRdb from immuneACCESS, are in-frame only. Not every clone is retained; where verified, under half of the shortfall comes from an unresolved V gene, and the cause of the rest is unknown. This sample lists about 96,000 clones; under 85% were detected once. The leading ten clones occupy roughly 6% of the sample. Measured from the cysteine to the phenylalanine, the CDR3 is 15 residues long. Only the CDR3 DNA stays, 45 bases, in frame from base 1. V drops 0 bases and J drops 4 bases, leaving 11 bases in between. The germline V gene encodes CDR1 SGDLS and CDR2 YYNGEE. Here is what the overall study found, with its caveats: The antigen specificity of the clonally expanded peripheral T cells was not determined. Low levels of normalized T-cell clonal expansion were also seen in some nonresponding patients. At doses from 0.1 to 3.0 mg/kg, clonal expansion was seen in both CD4+ and CD8+ blood T cells between baseline and week 6. In the 0.1-3.0 mg/kg groups, partial responders had among the lowest normalized peripheral clonal expansion, particularly in CD8+ T cells. After ivuxolimab, more expanded clones were found on average in CD8+ T cells than in CD4+ T cells.

Patients with a history of autoimmune disease or receiving systemic immunosuppression were excluded from the trial. In every dose cohort, peripheral blood was drawn for TCR sequencing at baseline, cycle 4 day 1, and cycle 7 day 1. The samples were taken from a phase I, first-in-human, multicenter, open-label dose-escalation trial of ivuxolimab. Adults with locally advanced or metastatic melanoma, renal cell, hepatocellular, or head and neck squamous cell carcinoma were enrolled in the trial. Before TCR sequencing, CD4+ and CD8+ T cells were separately sorted from peripheral blood. The rearranged segments are TRBV9 and TRBJ1-5; the D gene is perhaps TRBD1, on 6 matching bases. The specimen was CD4+ or CD8+ T cells sorted from blood, collected in a trial of the OX40 agonist ivuxolimab. This receptor was identified in an adult with an advanced solid tumor such as melanoma, head and neck, liver or kidney cancer. The bases read TGTGCCAGCAGCGTAGAGGGGGGATTAAATCAGCCCCAGCATTTT. This sequence encodes CASSVEGGLNQPQHF.